The 30 T cell receptor beta chains below all came from one sample that was sequenced in a study of early stage breast cancer tumors. Generated by immunoSEQ multiplex PCR, the TCRdb table keeps only in-frame clones and is missing some. The table records about 36,000 clones, under 80% of them present only once. The specimen was blood. The source of these receptors is a person aged 55 to 75 with breast cancer.

V is TRBV29-1 and J is TRBJ2-3; TRBD1 aligns across 7 bases. The junction had 6 bases not matched to a gene; V was cut back by 7 bases and J by 2 bases. This CDR3 spans 13 amino acids. Germline-derived CDR1 and CDR2 are SQVTM and ANQGSEA. In DNA, the CDR3 is TGCAGCGACTCGGACAGGCCCACAGATACGCAGTATTTT. It is translated as CSDSDRPTDTQYF.

The rearrangement joins TRBV7-9 to TRBJ2-5; maybe TRBD2 (6 bases). The CDR3 is 16 amino acids. The V gene's germline CDR1 is SEHNR and CDR2 FQNEAQ (reference sequence). Trimming removed 5 bases at V and 4 bases at J, with 20 bases between. CDR3: CASSQPPEGRGETQYF. As DNA, the CDR3 is TGTGCCAGCAGCCAACCTCCGGAGGGACGAGGAGAGACCCAGTACTTC.

The chain links TRBV2 to TRBJ1-2; the match to TRBD1 covers 8 bases. The germline gives CDR1 SNHLY, CDR2 FYNNEI. The length of the CDR3 is 14 residues. V lost 4 bases and J lost 4; bases outside the gene matches: 5. This chain's CDR3 is CASSVGTGGYGYTF. In DNA, the CDR3 is TGTGCCAGCAGTGTCGGCACAGGGGGCTATGGCTACACCTTC.

The chain recombines TRBV27 with TRBJ2-2, with 8 positions matching TRBD2. Looked up from germline, CDR1 is MNHEY and CDR2 is SMNVEV (reference sequence). The CDR3 has 16 residues. The ends lost 3 bases at V and 4 bases at J; junction bases unmatched: 7. The CDR3 region is CASSFAGGRATGELFF. The CDR3 DNA is TGTGCCAGCAGTTTCGCGGGGGGCAGGGCCACCGGGGAGCTGTTTTTT.

The sample holds one count of this clone. The genes are TRBV6-5 and TRBJ1-2; D unresolved. There are 13 residues in the CDR3. Looked up from germline, CDR1 is MNHEY and CDR2 is SVGAGI. V was cut by 5 bases and J by 2 bases, with 9 bases left in between. The CDR3 DNA reads as TGTGCCAGCAGTCTTCGGGGAAACTATGGCTACACCTTC. It is translated as CASSLRGNYGYTF.

The chain joins TRBV27 to TRBJ1-4; 10 bases map to TRBD1. J lost 5 bases, V lost 10 bases, and 4 bases had no gene match. This CDR3 contains 13 residues. CDR1 and CDR2 (germline): MNHEY, SMNVEV (reference sequence). CDR3 protein: CATKGQGNEKLFF. The CDR3 nucleotides read TGTGCCACCAAGGGACAGGGGAATGAAAAACTGTTTTTT.

This clone was picked up one time. The chain uses TRBV27 and TRBJ2-7, with unresolved D. Trimming took off 5 bases at V and 3 bases at J, with 20 bases between the two ends. Germline-derived CDR1 and CDR2 are MNHEY and SMNVEV (reference sequence). The CDR3 is 16 amino acids. The CDR3 here is CASSTWTDSVGYEQYF. CDR3 bases: TGTGCCAGCAGTACCTGGACCGACTCTGTAGGCTACGAGCAGTACTTC.

This chain links TRBV13 with TRBJ2-7; 9 bases fit TRBD2. V shed 4 bases, J shed 0 bases, and the junction held 13 bases outside the gene matches. This CDR3 region has 18 residues. The germline gives CDR1 PRHDT, CDR2 FYEKMQ (reference sequence). The CDR3 DNA sequence: TGTGCCAGCAGCTCGGGACTAGCTCGGGGAGGGGGCTCCTACGAGCAGTACTTC. Translated: CASSSGLARGGGSYEQYF.

The CDR3 here is CASSTREIRMNTEAFF. As DNA, the CDR3 is TGTGCCAGCAGTACCAGAGAGATACGAATGAACACTGAAGCTTTCTTT. The chain employs TRBV27 and TRBJ1-1; D not resolved. Germline CDR1 is MNHEY and CDR2 is SMNVEV (reference sequence). V was cut by 5 bases and J by 0 bases, with 16 bases left in between. This CDR3 comprises 16 residues.

This rearrangement joins TRBV11-2 to TRBJ2-1; tentative D call: TRBD1 (6 bases). This CDR3 contains 13 residues. With 6 bases removed from V and 0 bases from J, the gap between germline ends came to 6 bases. Germline V gene lookup returns CDR1 SGHAT and CDR2 FQNNGV. The CDR3, as DNA: TGTGCCAGCAGGGACAGCTCCTACAATGAGCAGTTCTTC. This sequence encodes CASRDSSYNEQFF.

This clone was recorded a few times. This chain joins TRBV6-4 and TRBJ1-5; D is unclear. Trimming cost V 4 bases and J 0 bases, with 4 bases left between them. The CDR3 totals 13 residues. Germline V lookup: CDR1 MRHNA, CDR2 SNTAGT. The CDR3 protein is CASSVNSNQPQHF. In nucleotides, the CDR3 is TGTGCCAGCAGTGTCAATAGCAATCAGCCCCAGCATTTT.

This chain connects TRBV6-1 to TRBJ2-7, with 11 bases lining up with TRBD2. This CDR3 is 14 amino acids long. J gave up 4 bases and V 10 bases, and 9 bases lay outside the gene matches. The germline CDR1 and CDR2 sequences are MNHNS and SASEGT. CDR3 bases: TGTGCCACCAAGATGACTAGCGGGATATACGAGCAGTACTTC. Residues: CATKMTSGIYEQYF.

The chain combines TRBV6-5 with TRBJ1-2; 9 bases agree with TRBD1. The CDR3 is 13 residues long. CDR1 and CDR2 (germline): MNHEY, SVGAGI. With V trimmed by 8 bases and J by 8 bases, 9 bases remained unmatched. The DNA for the CDR3 is TGTGCCAGCCGCCGGGACAGGGTTTGGGGCTACACCTTC. Translating gives CASRRDRVWGYTF.

The rearrangement uses TRBV4-1 and TRBJ2-6, with D maybe TRBD2 (6 bases). Per germline, CDR1 MGHRA and CDR2 YSYEKL. V dropped 3 bases and J dropped 8 bases, with 11 bases sitting between them. The CDR3 spans 14 residues. CDR3 DNA: TGCGCCAGCAGCCAGCCGGGGAGGACCAACGTCCTGACTTTC. Translation: CASSQPGRTNVLTF.

This sequence joins TRBV4-1 and TRBJ2-2; TRBD2 agrees at 7 bases. V lost 0 bases to trimming and J lost 0 bases; unmatched junction nucleotides: 13. There are 20 residues in the CDR3. Germline values: CDR1 MGHRA, CDR2 YSYEKL. The CDR3 loop is CASSQEKGGRERANTGELFF. For the CDR3, the DNA is TGCGCCAGCAGCCAAGAGAAGGGAGGGAGGGAACGCGCGAACACCGGGGAGCTGTTTTTT.

This clone was picked up a small number of times. The chain joins TRBV19 to TRBJ1-1, with D possibly TRBD1 on 6 matching bases. The germline CDR1 and CDR2 sequences are LNHDA and SQIVND (reference sequence). CDR3 length equals 10 residues. V was shortened by 9 bases and J by 6 bases, with 8 bases between the two germline ends. The CDR3 DNA reads TGTGCCAGCGGGACACCTGAAGCTTTCTTT. Protein product: CASGTPEAFF. Full variable domain (rest looked up from reference TRBV19 and TRBJ1-1): DGGITQSPKYLFRKEGQNVTLSCEQNLNHDAMYWYRQDPGQGLRLIYYSQIVNDFQKGDIAEGYSVSREKKESFPLTVTSAQKNPTAFYLCASGTPEAFFGQGTRLTVV.

The V call is TRBV6-5, the J call TRBJ2-5, with D unclear. Germline CDR1 MNHEY, CDR2 SVGAGI. Trimming took 2 bases from V and 5 from J, leaving 9 bases between them. The CDR3 spans 13 residues. CDR3 in amino acids: CASSYRVEETQYF. CDR3 coding DNA: TGTGCCAGCAGTTACAGGGTAGAGGAGACCCAGTACTTC.

In its sample, this clone was seen a few times. V is TRBV20-1 and J is TRBJ1-4; D is ambiguous. Germline CDR1 is DFQATT and CDR2 is SNEGSKA (reference sequence). V lost 6 bases to trimming and J lost 10 bases, with 9 bases between them. The CDR3 contains 10 residues. Here the CDR3 reads CSAQVGKLFF. The CDR3 DNA sequence: TGCAGTGCCCAGGTGGGAAAACTGTTTTTT.

Only a few counts were recorded for this clone. The V and J genes are TRBV10-3 and TRBJ1-2; D is undetermined. V was pared by 6 bases and J by 4 bases, with 15 bases between. The CDR3 extends over 14 amino acids. Germline V lookup: CDR1 ENHRY, CDR2 SYGVKD. CDR3 amino acids: CAIRHPSRGYGYTF. For the CDR3, the DNA is TGTGCCATCAGGCACCCATCCCGGGGCTATGGCTACACCTTC.

The chain has TRBV6-5 and TRBJ2-7; D ambiguous. Trimming cost V 6 bases and J 6 bases, with 12 bases left between them. The length of the CDR3 is 12 residues. Germline values: CDR1 MNHEY, CDR2 SVGAGI. Here the CDR3 reads CASSPGRLEQYF. The DNA for the CDR3 is TGTGCCAGCAGCCCCGGGCGGCTCGAGCAGTACTTC.

The CDR3 nucleotides are TGTGCCATCGGAGCTTGGCGGGGTGCCAAAAACATTCAGTACTTC. It encodes CAIGAWRGAKNIQYF. The chain joins TRBV10-3 to TRBJ2-4; D perhaps matches TRBD2 (6 bases). V was shortened by 8 bases and J by 1 base, with 15 bases between the two germline ends. CDR1 and CDR2 from the germline V gene are ENHRY and SYGVKD. The CDR3 sequence is 15 residues long.

This chain's CDR3 is CASTNRPSGGEQYF. CDR3 sequence (DNA): TGTGCCAGCACCAACCGACCTAGCGGGGGGGAGCAGTACTTC. The rearrangement uses TRBV6-5 and TRBJ2-7, with 11 bases matching TRBD2. The CDR3 loop spans 14 amino acids. V gave up 7 bases and J gave up 7 bases; unmatched junction bases: 9. Germline loops: CDR1 MNHEY, CDR2 SVGAGI.

A single count supports this clone. The rearrangement links TRBV28 to TRBJ2-7; 9 bases are a match to TRBD1. CDR1 and CDR2 (germline): MDHEN, SYDVKM. The junction had 19 bases not matched to a gene; V was cut back by 9 bases and J by 10 bases. CDR3 length: 15 amino acids. The CDR3 bases are TGTGCCAGTCCACCGACCGGGACAGGGTTTTACTCCCAGTACTTC. Translation gives CASPPTGTGFYSQYF.

V is TRBV6-1 and J is TRBJ1-5; TRBD1 is a possible D gene (6 bases). In germline, CDR1 is MNHNS, CDR2 SASEGT. Trimming removed 7 bases from V and 5 bases from J, with 12 bases in between. The CDR3 is made up of 13 amino acids. In DNA, the CDR3 is TGTGCCAGCAACGCAGGGGAGTATCAGCCCCAGCATTTT. As protein: CASNAGEYQPQHF.

This chain joins TRBV30 and TRBJ2-1; weak D call: TRBD1 (7 bases). CDR3 length equals 15 residues. V was pared by 4 bases and J by 2 bases, with 15 bases between. Germline V lookup: CDR1 GTSNPN, CDR2 SVGIG (reference sequence). This CDR3 is CAWKQGTDPYNEQFF. The CDR3 DNA follows: TGTGCCTGGAAACAGGGGACTGACCCCTACAATGAGCAGTTCTTC.

This clone came up a few times. J is TRBJ2-7 and V is TRBV2; 7 bases fit TRBD1. The CDR3 consists of 17 residues. V trimming: 6 bases; J trimming: 1 base; junction bases outside the gene matches: 15. Per the germline V gene, CDR1 is SNHLY and CDR2 is FYNNEI. The CDR3 here is CASRDRTDRATSYEQYF. As DNA, the CDR3 is TGTGCCAGCAGGGACAGGACGGACCGAGCAACTTCCTACGAGCAGTACTTC.

The V gene is TRBV13, the J gene TRBJ2-7; tentative D call: TRBD1 (6 bases). The CDR3 has 13 amino acids. The V and J ends lost 7 bases and 0 bases respectively, with 10 bases between them. Germline V lookup: CDR1 PRHDT, CDR2 FYEKMQ (reference sequence). CDR3 in DNA: TGTGCCAGCAAAATACAGGGCTCCTACGAGCAGTACTTC. Its translation is CASKIQGSYEQYF.

The chain links TRBV29-1 to TRBJ1-2; D not resolved. Germline lookup yields CDR1 SQVTM and CDR2 ANQGSEA. V gave up 7 bases and J gave up 8 bases, with 17 bases separating them. The CDR3 extends over 12 amino acids. The DNA for the CDR3 is TGCAGCGCCGCCACGGGGAAAAAGGGCTACACCTTC. Residues: CSAATGKKGYTF.

The chain carries TRBV7-2 and TRBJ2-3; 11 nucleotides match TRBD2. Looked up from germline, CDR1 is SGHTA and CDR2 is FQGNSA. The CDR3 loop spans 19 amino acids. The J segment lost 4 bases and the V segment lost 4 bases, leaving 16 bases of the junction unmatched. CDR3 bases: TGTGCCAGCAGCTCTAGCGGGGGGCTAGGAGGCGGCCGCGCAGATACGCAGTATTTT. Residues: CASSSSGGLGGGRADTQYF. Full variable domain (rest looked up from reference TRBV7-2 and TRBJ2-3): GAGVSQSPSNKVTEKGKDVELRCDPISGHTALYWYRQSLGQGLEFLIYFQGNSAPDKSGLPSDRFSAERTGGSVSTLTIQRTQQEDSAVYLCASSSSGGLGGGRADTQYFGPGTRLTVL.

This clone was counted a few times. The rearrangement links TRBV6-1 to TRBJ2-1, with 10 bases lining up with TRBD2. The CDR3 length is 14 residues. The J segment lost 12 bases and the V segment lost 4 bases, leaving 9 bases of the junction unmatched. Germline V gene sequence: CDR1 MNHNS, CDR2 SASEGT. Here the CDR3 reads CASSVAGGPYGQFF. The CDR3 region has the DNA TGTGCCAGCAGTGTAGCGGGAGGTCCGTACGGGCAGTTCTTC.